This T cell receptor beta chain stems from a study of post-analysis software for immune sequencing data. Study-wide points: Strong co-clustering by F measure was seen for same-batch samples. A handful of TRBV segments, including TRBV5-6, TRBV5-1 and TRBV20-1, were more frequent in patients than controls.

This clonotype was counted ten times or more. Its antigen is unknown. Germline CDR1 and CDR2: SNHLY and FYNNEI. The CDR3 covers 14 residues. With 6 bases clipped from V and 3 bases from J, the junction kept 5 bases outside the gene matches. Libraries were made from TCR beta cDNA, and they carried unique molecular identifiers. TCRdb processed the PCR reads anew with MiXCR; each CDR3 protein has one entry. The table lists about 260,000 distinct CDR3 sequences, roughly a third of them singletons. The specimen was blood. The clonotype was recovered from a girl aged 10 to 17 with multiple sclerosis. J is TRBJ1-5 and V is TRBV2; TRBD1 matches 7 bases. CDR3 region: CASSRGTVNQPQHF. The CDR3 DNA follows: TGTGCCAGCAGCCGGGGGACAGTCAATCAGCCCCAGCATTTT.